This T cell receptor beta chain is drawn from a study of shared clonotypes between healthy human individuals. With respect to this clone: What it binds is not known.

The donors, all of them Caucasian adults, lived in Nashville, Tennessee. The table came from immunoSEQ multiplex PCR; TCRdb's copy has only in-frame clones and leaves some out. The sample has around 300,000 clones, roughly 84% seen once. V trimming: 9 bases; J trimming: 2 bases; junction bases outside the gene matches: 7. Germline CDR1 is LNHDA and CDR2 is SQIVND (reference sequence). The CDR3 spans 14 residues. Study findings and constraints: The generation probabilities recorded for non-shared clonotypes fell below those of clonotypes shared by all four donors.

Specimen: memory CD8+ T cells sorted from blood. Noted subset: CD45RO+ cells pooled with CCR7-negative TemRA cells. The sequence came from a man younger than 30 in good health. V and J are TRBV19 and TRBJ2-1; TRBD2 aligns across 7 bases. The CDR3 nucleotides are TGTGCCAGCAGAGTGGCGGGAGCCTACAATGAGCAGTTCTTC. It is translated as CASRVAGAYNEQFF.